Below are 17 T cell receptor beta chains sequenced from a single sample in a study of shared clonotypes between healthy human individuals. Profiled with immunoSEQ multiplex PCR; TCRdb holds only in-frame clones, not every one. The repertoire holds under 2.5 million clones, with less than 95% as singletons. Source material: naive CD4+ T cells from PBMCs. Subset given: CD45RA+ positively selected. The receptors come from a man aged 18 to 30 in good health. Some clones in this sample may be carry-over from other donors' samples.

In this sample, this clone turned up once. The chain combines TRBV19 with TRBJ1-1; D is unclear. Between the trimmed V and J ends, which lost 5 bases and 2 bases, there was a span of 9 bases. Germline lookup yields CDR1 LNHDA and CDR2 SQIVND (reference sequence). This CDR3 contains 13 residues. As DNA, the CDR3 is TGTGCCAGTAGTTCGGGAGTAAACACTGAAGCTTTCTTT. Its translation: CASSSGVNTEAFF.

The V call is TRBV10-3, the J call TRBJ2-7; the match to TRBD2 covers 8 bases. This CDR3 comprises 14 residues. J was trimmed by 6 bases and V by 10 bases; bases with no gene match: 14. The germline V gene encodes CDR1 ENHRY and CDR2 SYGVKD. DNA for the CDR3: TGTGCCACGGCCCAGCCAGCGGGAGCGCTCGAGCAGTACTTC. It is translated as CATAQPAGALEQYF.

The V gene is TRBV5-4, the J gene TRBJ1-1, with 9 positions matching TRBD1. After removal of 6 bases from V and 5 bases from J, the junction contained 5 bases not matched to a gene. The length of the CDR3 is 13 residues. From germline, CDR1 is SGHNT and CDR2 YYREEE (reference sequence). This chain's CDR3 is CASNLDRGTEAFF. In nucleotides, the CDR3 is TGTGCCAGCAACCTAGACAGGGGGACTGAAGCTTTCTTT.

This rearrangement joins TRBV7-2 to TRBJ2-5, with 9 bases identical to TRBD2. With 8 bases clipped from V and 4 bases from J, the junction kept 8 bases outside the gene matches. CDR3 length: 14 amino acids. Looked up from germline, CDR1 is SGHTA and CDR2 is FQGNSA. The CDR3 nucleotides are TGTGCCAGCGGGCTAGCGGGATGGGTAGAGACCCAGTACTTC. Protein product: CASGLAGWVETQYF.

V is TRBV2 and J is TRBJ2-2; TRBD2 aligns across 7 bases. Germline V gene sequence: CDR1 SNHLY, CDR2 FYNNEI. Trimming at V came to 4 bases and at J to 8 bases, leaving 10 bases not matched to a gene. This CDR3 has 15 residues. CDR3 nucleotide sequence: TGTGCCAGCAGTGGGGAGGGCCGGGTTGGTGGGGAGCTGTTTTTT. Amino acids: CASSGEGRVGGELFF.

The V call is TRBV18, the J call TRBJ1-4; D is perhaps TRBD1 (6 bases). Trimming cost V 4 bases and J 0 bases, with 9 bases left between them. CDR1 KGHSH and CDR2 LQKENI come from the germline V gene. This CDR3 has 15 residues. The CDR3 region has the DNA TGTGCCAGCTCACGGACAGTTACAACTAATGAAAAACTGTTTTTT. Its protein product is CASSRTVTTNEKLFF.

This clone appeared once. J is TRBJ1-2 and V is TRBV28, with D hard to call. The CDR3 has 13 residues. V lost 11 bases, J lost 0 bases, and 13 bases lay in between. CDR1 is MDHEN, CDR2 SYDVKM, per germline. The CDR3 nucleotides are TGTGCCTGCGCCCTCGTGGCTAACTATGGCTACACCTTC. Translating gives CACALVANYGYTF.

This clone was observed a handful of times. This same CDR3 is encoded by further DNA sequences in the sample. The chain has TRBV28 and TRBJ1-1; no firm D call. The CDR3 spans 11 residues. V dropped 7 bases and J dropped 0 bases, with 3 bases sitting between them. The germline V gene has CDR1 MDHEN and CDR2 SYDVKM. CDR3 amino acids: CASTVNTEAFF. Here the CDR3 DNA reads TGTGCCAGCACGGTGAACACTGAAGCTTTCTTT.

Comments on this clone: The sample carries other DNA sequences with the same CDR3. This CDR3 reads CASSSPGTGGYGYTF. CDR3 nucleotides: TGCGCCAGCAGCTCACCCGGGACAGGGGGCTATGGCTACACCTTC. V and J are TRBV4-1 and TRBJ1-2, with 11 bases fitting TRBD1. CDR1 is MGHRA, CDR2 YSYEKL, per germline. J was trimmed by 4 bases and V by 5 bases; bases with no gene match: 6. There are 15 residues in the CDR3.

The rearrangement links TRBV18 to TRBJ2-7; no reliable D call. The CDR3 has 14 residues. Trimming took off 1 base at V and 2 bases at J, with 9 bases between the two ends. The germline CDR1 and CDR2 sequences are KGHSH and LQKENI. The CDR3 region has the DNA TGTGCCAGCTCACCACGGCAGGATACCTACGAGCAGTACTTC. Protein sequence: CASSPRQDTYEQYF.

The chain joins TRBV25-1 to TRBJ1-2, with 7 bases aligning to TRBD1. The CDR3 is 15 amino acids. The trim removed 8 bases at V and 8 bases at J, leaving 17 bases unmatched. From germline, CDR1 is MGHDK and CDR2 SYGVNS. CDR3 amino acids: CASPNGTELQVGYTF. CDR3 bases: TGTGCCAGCCCCAACGGGACAGAACTTCAGGTCGGCTACACCTTC.

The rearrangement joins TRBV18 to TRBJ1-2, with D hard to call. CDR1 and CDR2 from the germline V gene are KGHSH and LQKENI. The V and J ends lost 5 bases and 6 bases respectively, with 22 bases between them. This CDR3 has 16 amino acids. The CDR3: CASSEALFEAVDGYTF. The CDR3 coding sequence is TGTGCCAGCTCAGAGGCGTTATTTGAGGCGGTTGATGGCTACACCTTC.

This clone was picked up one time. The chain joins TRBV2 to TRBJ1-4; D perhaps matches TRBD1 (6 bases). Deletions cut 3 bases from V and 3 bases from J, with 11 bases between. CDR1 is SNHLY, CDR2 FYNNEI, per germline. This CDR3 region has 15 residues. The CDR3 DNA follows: TGTGCCAGCAGTGATGAGGGGGGACCTAATGAAAAACTGTTTTTT. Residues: CASSDEGGPNEKLFF.

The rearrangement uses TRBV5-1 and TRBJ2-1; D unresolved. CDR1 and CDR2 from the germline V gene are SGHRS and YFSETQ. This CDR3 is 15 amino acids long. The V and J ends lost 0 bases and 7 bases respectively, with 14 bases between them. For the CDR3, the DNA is TGCGCCAGCAGCTTGGCGGGTAAAGCCGGAAATGAGCAGTTCTTC. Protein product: CASSLAGKAGNEQFF.

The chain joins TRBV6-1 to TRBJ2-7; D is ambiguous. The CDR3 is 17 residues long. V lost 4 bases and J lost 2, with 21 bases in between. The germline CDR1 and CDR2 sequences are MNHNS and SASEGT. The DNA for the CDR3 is TGTGCCAGCAGTGCATCGGTCGTTTCGGTAAACCCCTACGAGCAGTACTTC. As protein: CASSASVVSVNPYEQYF.

The CDR3 DNA follows: TGCGCCAGCAGCTTGGCCCTCGGAGGGGTTATCGGGGAGCTGTTTTTT. Translating it yields CASSLALGGVIGELFF. The chain combines TRBV5-1 with TRBJ2-2, with D possibly being TRBD2 (6 bases). The V end was cut by 0 bases, the J end by 7 bases, with 16 bases between. CDR1 and CDR2 (germline): SGHRS, YFSETQ. The CDR3 has 16 amino acids.

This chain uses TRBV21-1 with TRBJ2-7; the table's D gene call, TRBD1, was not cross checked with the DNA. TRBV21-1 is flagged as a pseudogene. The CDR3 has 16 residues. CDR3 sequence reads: CASRGTANQISYEQYF. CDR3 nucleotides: TGTGCCAGCAGAGGGACAGCGAACCAAATTTCCTACGAGCAGTACTTC.